The next 8 T cell receptor beta chains were all read from a single sample in a study of beta chain features in type 1 diabetes. Sequencing targeted expressed TCRB transcripts, as all isolated RNA had been reverse transcribed. Sequenced by immunoSEQ multiplex PCR; TCRdb stores in-frame clones only, minus some. The sample holds roughly 400,000 clones, roughly 14% seen once. The sequenced sample consisted of naive CD4+ T cells from blood. These receptors all come from a man under 40 in good health.

In its sample, this clone was seen a few times. The identical CDR3 is also encoded by other nucleotide sequences in the sample. J is TRBJ2-3 and V is TRBV30; the D is unclear. This CDR3 is 10 amino acids long. V lost 5 bases to trimming and J lost 5 bases, with 5 bases between them. Germline V CDR1 and CDR2: GTSNPN, SVGIG (reference sequence). The CDR3 region is CAWSGDTQYF. CDR3 bases: TGTGCCTGGTCCGGAGATACGCAGTATTTT. Combining the CDR3 with reference TRBV30 and TRBJ2-3 gives the whole variable domain SQTIHQWPATLVQPVGSPLSLECTVEGTSNPNLYWYRQAAGRGLQLLFYSVGIGQISSEVPQNLSASRPQDRQFILSSKKLLLSDSGFYLCAWSGDTQYFGPGTRLTVL.

This clone was found a few times. V gene TRBV6-5 combines with J gene TRBJ1-2; 7 bases agree with TRBD1. CDR1 is MNHEY, CDR2 SVGAGI, per germline. Trimming took 4 bases from V and 6 from J; bases not matched to a gene: 5. CDR3 length: 13 residues. The CDR3 region is CASSLDRLDGYTF. CDR3 bases: TGTGCCAGCAGTTTGGACAGGTTGGATGGCTACACCTTC.

The chain has TRBV5-1 and TRBJ2-2; D possibly matches TRBD1 or TRBD2 (5 bases each). The CDR3 extends over 17 amino acids. The V end lost 0 bases, the J end lost 3 bases, and 15 bases lay between the germline ends. Germline V CDR1 and CDR2: SGHRS, YFSETQ. As DNA, the CDR3 is TGCGCCAGCAGCTTGGCCCGGGGACCTGAAGACACCGGGGAGCTGTTTTTT. Amino acid sequence: CASSLARGPEDTGELFF.

Only a few counts were recorded for this clone. The gene calls are TRBV7-9 and TRBJ2-1, with TRBD2 matching 10 bases. J was trimmed by 4 bases and V by 2 bases; bases with no gene match: 2. CDR3 length: 15 residues. Germline-derived CDR1 and CDR2 are SEHNR and FQNEAQ (reference sequence). CDR3 DNA: TGTGCCAGCAGCTTAACTAGCGGGACATACAATGAGCAGTTCTTC. Encoded protein: CASSLTSGTYNEQFF.

The chain employs TRBV21-1 and TRBJ2-5; TRBD2, as called in the table, went unchecked against the DNA. TRBV21-1 is recorded as a pseudogene. CDR3 length: 16 residues. CDR3 nucleotide sequence: TGTGCCAGCAGCGAGAGGAGTAGCGGCATGGGGGAGACCCAGTACTTC. The encoded protein is CASSERSSGMGETQYF.

The rearrangement uses TRBV14 and TRBJ2-3; D may be TRBD1 or TRBD2 (5 bases each). Germline CDR1 SGHDN, CDR2 FVKESK. Trimming took 1 base from V and 1 from J, leaving 12 bases between them. CDR3 size: 16 residues. CDR3 amino acids: CASSQVWGIGTDTQYF. The CDR3 region has the DNA TGTGCCAGCAGCCAAGTCTGGGGGATCGGCACAGATACGCAGTATTTT.

This clone turned up a few times. The chain employs TRBV10-3 and TRBJ1-5, with D uncertain. Trimming stripped 4 bases from V and 4 bases from J, with 8 bases between. CDR1 is ENHRY and CDR2 is SYGVKD in the germline V gene. The CDR3 is 13 amino acids. CDR3 nucleotide sequence: TGTGCCATCAGTGCTTACCTGAATCAGCCCCAGCATTTT. Translating it yields CAISAYLNQPQHF.

This clone has just a few counts. The gene calls are TRBV7-2 and TRBJ2-1, with TRBD2 identical over 7 bases. The V gene's germline CDR1 is SGHTA and CDR2 FQGNSA. V shed 4 bases, J shed 3 bases, and the junction held 9 bases outside the gene matches. The CDR3 consists of 16 residues. CDR3 DNA: TGTGCCAGCAGCTCCTCGGGACTACCGTTCTACAATGAGCAGTTCTTC. Encoded protein: CASSSSGLPFYNEQFF.